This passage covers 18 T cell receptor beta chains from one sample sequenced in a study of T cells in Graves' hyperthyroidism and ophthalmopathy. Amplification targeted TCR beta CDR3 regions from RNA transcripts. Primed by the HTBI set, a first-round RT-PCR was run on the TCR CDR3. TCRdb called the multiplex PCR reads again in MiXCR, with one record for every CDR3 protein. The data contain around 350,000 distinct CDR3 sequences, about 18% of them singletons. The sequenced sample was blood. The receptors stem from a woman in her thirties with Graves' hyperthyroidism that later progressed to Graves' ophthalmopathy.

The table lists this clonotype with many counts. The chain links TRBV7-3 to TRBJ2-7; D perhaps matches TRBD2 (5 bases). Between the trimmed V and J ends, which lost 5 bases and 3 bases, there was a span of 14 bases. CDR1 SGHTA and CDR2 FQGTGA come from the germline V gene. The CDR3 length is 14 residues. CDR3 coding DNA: TGTGCCAGCAGCCAGAGCGGCAAAGTCTACGAGCAGTACTTC. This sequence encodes CASSQSGKVYEQYF.

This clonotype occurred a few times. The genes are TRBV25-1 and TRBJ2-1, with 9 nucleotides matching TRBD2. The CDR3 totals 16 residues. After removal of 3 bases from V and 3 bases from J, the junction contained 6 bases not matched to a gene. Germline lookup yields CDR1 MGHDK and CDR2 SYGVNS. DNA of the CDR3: TGTGCCAGCAGTGAGTTATTACTAGCGGGCTACAATGAGCAGTTCTTC. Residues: CASSELLLAGYNEQFF.

The CDR3 sequence: CASSYFRIGELFF. The CDR3 DNA reads as TGTGCCAGCAGTTACTTCCGGATCGGGGAGCTGTTTTTT. The chain couples TRBV6-5 to TRBJ2-2; D remains ambiguous. The length of the CDR3 is 13 residues. The ends were cut back, 1 base at V and 7 bases at J, with 7 bases in the middle. Germline lookup yields CDR1 MNHEY and CDR2 SVGAGI.

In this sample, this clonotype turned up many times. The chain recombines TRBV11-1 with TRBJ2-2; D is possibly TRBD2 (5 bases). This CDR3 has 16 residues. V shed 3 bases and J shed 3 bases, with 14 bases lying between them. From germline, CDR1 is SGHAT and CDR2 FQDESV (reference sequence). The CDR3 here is CASSFGEGMDTGELFF. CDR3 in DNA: TGTGCCAGCAGCTTCGGGGAAGGGATGGACACCGGGGAGCTGTTTTTT. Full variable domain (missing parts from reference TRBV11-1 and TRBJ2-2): EAEVAQSPRYKITEKSQAVAFWCDPISGHATLYWYRQILGQGPELLVQFQDESVVDDSQLPKDRFSAERLKGVDSTLKIQPAELGDSAMYLCASSFGEGMDTGELFFGEGSRLTVL.

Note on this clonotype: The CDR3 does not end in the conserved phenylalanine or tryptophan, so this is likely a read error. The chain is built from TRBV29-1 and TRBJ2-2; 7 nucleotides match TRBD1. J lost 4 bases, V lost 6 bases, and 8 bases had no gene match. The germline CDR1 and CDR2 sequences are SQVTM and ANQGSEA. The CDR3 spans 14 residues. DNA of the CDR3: TGCAGCGTGGTCGACAGGGCGGGCACCGGGGAGCTGTTTTCT. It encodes CSVVDRAGTGELFS.

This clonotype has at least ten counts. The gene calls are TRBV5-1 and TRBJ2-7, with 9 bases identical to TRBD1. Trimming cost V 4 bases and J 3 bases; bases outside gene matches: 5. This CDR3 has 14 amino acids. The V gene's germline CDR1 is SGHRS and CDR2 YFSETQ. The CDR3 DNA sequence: TGCGCCAGCAGCAAGGACAGGGGATTCTACGAGCAGTACTTC. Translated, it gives CASSKDRGFYEQYF. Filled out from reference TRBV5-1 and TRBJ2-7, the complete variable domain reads KAGVTQTPRYLIKTRGQQVTLSCSPISGHRSVSWYQQTPGQGLQFLFEYFSETQRNKGNFPGRFSGRQFSNSRSEMNVSTLELGDSALYLCASSKDRGFYEQYFGPGTRLTVT.

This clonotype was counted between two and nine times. Written as DNA, the CDR3 is TGTGCCAGCAGCCCGGGAGGGGGCCCTGAAGCTTTCTTT. Residues: CASSPGGGPEAFF. The chain has TRBV5-6 and TRBJ1-1; 7 positions agree with TRBD1. There are 13 residues in the CDR3. The J segment lost 6 bases and the V segment lost 4 bases, leaving 6 bases of the junction unmatched. Looked up from germline, CDR1 is SGHDT and CDR2 is YYEEEE.

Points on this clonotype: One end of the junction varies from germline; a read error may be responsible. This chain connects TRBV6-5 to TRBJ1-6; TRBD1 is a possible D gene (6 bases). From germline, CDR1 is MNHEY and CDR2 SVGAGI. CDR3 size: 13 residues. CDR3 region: CASSSGHHSPPHF. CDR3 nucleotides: TGTGCCAGCAGTTCGGGACATCATTCACCCCCCCACTTT.

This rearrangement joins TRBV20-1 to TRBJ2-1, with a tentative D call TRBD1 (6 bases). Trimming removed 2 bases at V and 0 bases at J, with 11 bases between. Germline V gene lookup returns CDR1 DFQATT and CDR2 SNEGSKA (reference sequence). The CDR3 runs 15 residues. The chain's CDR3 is CSARRQGSSYNEQFF. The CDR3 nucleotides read TGCAGTGCTAGACGTCAGGGGAGCTCCTACAATGAGCAGTTCTTC.

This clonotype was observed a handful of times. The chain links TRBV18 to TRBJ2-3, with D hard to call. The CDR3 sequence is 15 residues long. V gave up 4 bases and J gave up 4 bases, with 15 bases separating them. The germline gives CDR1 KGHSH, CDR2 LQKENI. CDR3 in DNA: TGTGCCAGCTCACTTCGGCTGAGGTTGGCAGATACGCAGTATTTT. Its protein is CASSLRLRLADTQYF. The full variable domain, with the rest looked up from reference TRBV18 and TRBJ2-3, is NAGVMQNPRHLVRRRGQEARLRCSPMKGHSHVYWYRQLPEEGLKFMVYLQKENIIDESGMPKERFSAEFPKEGPSILRIQQVVRGDSAAYFCASSLRLRLADTQYFGPGTRLTVL.

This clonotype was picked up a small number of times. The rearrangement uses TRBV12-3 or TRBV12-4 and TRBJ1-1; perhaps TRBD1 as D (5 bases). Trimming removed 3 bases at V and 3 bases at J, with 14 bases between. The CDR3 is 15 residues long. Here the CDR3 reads CASSFNRNLHTEAFF. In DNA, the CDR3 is TGTGCCAGCAGTTTTAACAGGAATCTGCACACTGAAGCTTTCTTT.

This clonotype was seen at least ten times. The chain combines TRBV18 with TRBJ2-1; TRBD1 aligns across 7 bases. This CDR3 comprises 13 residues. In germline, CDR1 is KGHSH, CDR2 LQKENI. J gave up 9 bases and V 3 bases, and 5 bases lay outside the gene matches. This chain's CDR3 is CASSPGTAGEQFF. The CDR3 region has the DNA TGTGCCAGCTCACCGGGGACAGCCGGTGAGCAGTTCTTC.

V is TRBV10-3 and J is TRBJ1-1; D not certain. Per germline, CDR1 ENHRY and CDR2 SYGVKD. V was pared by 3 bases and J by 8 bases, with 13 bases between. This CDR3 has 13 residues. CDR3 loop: CAISDSGRKEAFF. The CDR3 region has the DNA TGTGCCATCAGTGACTCGGGCCGGAAGGAAGCTTTCTTT.

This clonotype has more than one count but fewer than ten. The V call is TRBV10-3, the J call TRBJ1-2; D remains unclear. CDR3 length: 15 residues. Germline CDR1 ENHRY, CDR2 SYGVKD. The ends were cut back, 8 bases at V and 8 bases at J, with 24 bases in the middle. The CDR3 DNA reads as TGTGCCATCGCGCCGGAAACAGCCGAGTTCGGGGGCTACACCTTC. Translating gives CAIAPETAEFGGYTF.

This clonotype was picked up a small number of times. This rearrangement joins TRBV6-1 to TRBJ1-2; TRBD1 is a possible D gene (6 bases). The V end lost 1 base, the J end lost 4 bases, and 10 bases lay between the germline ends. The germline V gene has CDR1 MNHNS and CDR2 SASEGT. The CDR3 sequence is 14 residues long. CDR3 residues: CASSEVGGVYGYTF. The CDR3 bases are TGTGCCAGCAGTGAAGTTGGGGGCGTCTATGGCTACACCTTC.

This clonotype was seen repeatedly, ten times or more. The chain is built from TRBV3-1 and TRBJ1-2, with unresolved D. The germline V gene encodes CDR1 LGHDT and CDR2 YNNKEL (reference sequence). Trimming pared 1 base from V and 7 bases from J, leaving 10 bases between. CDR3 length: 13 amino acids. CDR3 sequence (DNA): TGTGCCAGCAGCCAAGGAACGACGTCTGGCTACACCTTC. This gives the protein CASSQGTTSGYTF.

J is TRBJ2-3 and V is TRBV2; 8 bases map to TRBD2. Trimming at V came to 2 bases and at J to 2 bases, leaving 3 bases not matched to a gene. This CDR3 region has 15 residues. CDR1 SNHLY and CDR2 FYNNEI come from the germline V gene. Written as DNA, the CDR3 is TGTGCCAGCAGTGAAAGCGGGAGCCCCACAGATACGCAGTATTTT. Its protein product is CASSESGSPTDTQYF.

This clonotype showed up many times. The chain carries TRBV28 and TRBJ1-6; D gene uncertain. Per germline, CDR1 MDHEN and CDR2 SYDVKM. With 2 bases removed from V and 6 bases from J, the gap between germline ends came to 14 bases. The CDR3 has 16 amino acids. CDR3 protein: CASSLIRLSVNSPLHF. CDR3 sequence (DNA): TGTGCCAGCAGTTTAATAAGGCTTTCGGTTAATTCACCCCTCCACTTT.